The 17 T cell receptor beta chains in this list originate from one sample, sequenced in a study of tumor-infiltrating lymphocytes in primary liver carcinoma. Each 20-30 mg portion of unsorted bulk tissue served as the source for co-extraction of RNA and DNA. TCR beta cDNA came from about 500 ng total RNA, primed with a constant-region primer. Researchers made the TCR beta libraries by running three nested multiplex PCR rounds with slightly modified ARM-PCR. A C-beta reverse primer and TRBV1-TRBV30 forward primers served in each of the first two PCR rounds, at about 10 cycles apiece. TCRdb fed the multiplex PCR reads into MiXCR, producing one record per CDR3 protein. The data show approximately 20,000 distinct CDR3 sequences, about 80% seen once. Sequenced input: liver tumor tissue from sampling region 1. The subset denotes: tumor region T1, superior pole. These receptors came from a woman in her twenties or thirties with primary liver carcinoma and hepatitis B virus infection.

Concerning this clonotype: One end of the junction is discordant with germline, which a read error may explain. This rearrangement joins TRBV12-3 or TRBV12-4 to TRBJ2-5; no firm D call. This CDR3 region has 15 residues. CDR3 region: CASSSYPWREETQYF. DNA for the CDR3: TGCGCCAGCAGCTCCTACCCCTGGCGCGAAGAGACCCAGTACTTC.

This clonotype has only one observation. Without the conserved terminal phenylalanine or tryptophan, this CDR3 likely stems from a read error. The DNA for the CDR3 is TGCGCCAGCAGCCAACTAGCGGGGGGGGAGTATGAGCAGTTCCTC. Residues: CASSQLAGGEYEQFL. The rearrangement links TRBV11-3 to TRBJ2-1; 13 positions match TRBD2. Germline values: CDR1 SGHNT, CDR2 YENEEA. The CDR3 contains 15 residues.

This clonotype ranks as medium-sized (0.01 to 0.1%). The chain joins TRBV15 to TRBJ2-5; D call uncertain. CDR3 length equals 12 residues. Per the germline V gene, CDR1 is LNHNV and CDR2 is YYDKDF (reference sequence). V was shortened by 0 bases and J by 5 bases, with 4 bases between the two germline ends. In DNA form, the CDR3 reads TGTGCCACCAGCAGAGATCGGGAGACCCAGTACTTC. It specifies CATSRDRETQYF.

This clonotype occurred a few times. A read error may produce the germline difference seen at one junction end. V gene TRBV11-2 combines with J gene TRBJ2-3; 7 bases are a match to TRBD1. The CDR3 length is 16 residues. Germline loops: CDR1 SGHAT, CDR2 FQNNGV. The CDR3 bases are TGTGCCGGCAGTCGGACGCGACAGGGAAGGGGAGATACACAGTATTTT. Amino acid sequence: CAGSRTRQGRGDTQYF.

Concerning this clonotype itself: Sequence at one end of the junction differs from germline and may be a read error. The chain recombines TRBV4-3 with TRBJ2-1; D gene uncertain. The V gene's germline CDR1 is LGHNA and CDR2 YSLEER. The CDR3 is 14 amino acids. CDR3 sequence: CASSHTELLNKQFF. The CDR3 DNA is TGCGCCAGCAGTCACACAGAGTTGCTCAATAAGCAGTTCTTC.

This clonotype counts as medium-sized (0.01 to 0.1%). This may be a read error: a much more frequent sequence differs by one nucleotide. This chain connects TRBV4-3 to TRBJ2-7; 8 nucleotides align to TRBD1. The CDR3 contains 15 residues. Germline V CDR1 and CDR2: LGHNA, YSLEER. In DNA form, the CDR3 reads TGCGCCAGCGGCCAAGATCGATGGACAGGGCGGGAGCAGTACTTC. Amino acids: CASGQDRWTGREQYF.

In the case of this clonotype: Because it lacks the conserved phenylalanine or tryptophan at the end, this CDR3 is likely a read error. No DNA is shown, since the ends of the CDR3 on it are uncertain; the CDR3 is the one TCRdb lists. This chain uses TRBV11-2 with TRBJ2-2. Germline V gives CDR1 SGHAT, CDR2 FQNNGV. From its first to its last residue, the CDR3 has 15 amino acids. CDR3 sequence reads: CASSLDRAVTGELLL.

This clonotype was observed a few times. The gene calls are TRBV11-2 and TRBJ2-1; D is undetermined. The CDR3 extends over 11 amino acids. Germline CDR1 SGHAT, CDR2 FQNNGV. Trimming cost V 5 bases and J 10 bases, with 9 bases left between them. CDR3 sequence (DNA): TGTGCCAGCAGCGTCCCCCTCGAGCAGTTCTTC. The encoded protein is CASSVPLEQFF.

This clonotype was seen only once. This likely comes from a read error, as the CDR3 has no conserved phenylalanine or tryptophan at its end. The DNA is omitted, as the CDR3 cannot be located on it reliably, and the CDR3 follows TCRdb's listing. J is TRBJ2-1 and V is TRBV28. The CDR3 sequence runs 11 residues, both termini included. Per the germline V gene, CDR1 is MDHEN and CDR2 is SYDVKM. The CDR3 loop reads CASSFFGEHFL.

Of note for this clonotype: It is likely a read error, because the conserved phenylalanine at the end of the CDR3 is missing. It is unclear where the CDR3 begins or ends on the DNA, so no DNA is shown, and the CDR3 is as TCRdb lists it. The chain links TRBV4-3 to TRBJ2-7; the D call in the table, TRBD1, was not verified against the DNA. From germline, CDR1 is LGHNA and CDR2 YSLEER. The CDR3 is 15 residues long, counting both termini. CDR3 amino acids: CASNQDRWTGREHYL.

This clonotype was observed a single time. A read error may account for a junction end that differs from germline. The CDR3 sequence: CGLIPWTSGLQEIQYF. DNA for the CDR3: TGCGGCCTAATTCCCTGGACTAGCGGTTTACAAGAGATCCAGTACTTC. The V and J genes are TRBV29-1 and TRBJ2-5; 10 nucleotides align to TRBD2. The CDR3 is 16 residues long. Germline V gives CDR1 SQVTM, CDR2 ANQGSEA.

This clonotype is categorized as medium-sized. The chain joins TRBV5-5 to TRBJ1-2; unclear D gene. Germline V gene data show CDR1 as SGHKS and CDR2 as YYEKEE (reference sequence). The CDR3 runs to 16 residues. V lost 0 bases, J lost 4 bases, and 16 bases lay in between. This CDR3 is CASSLEYLAQPYGYTF. CDR3 nucleotide sequence: TGTGCCAGCAGCTTGGAATATTTAGCGCAGCCCTATGGCTACACCTTC.

This clonotype was observed once. In this CDR3 the conserved last residue, phenylalanine or tryptophan, is missing, so a read error is likely. V gene TRBV5-6 combines with J gene TRBJ1-1, with a possible D match to TRBD1 (6 bases). The CDR3 extends over 13 amino acids. From germline, CDR1 is SGHDT and CDR2 YYEEEE. Here the CDR3 DNA reads TGTGCCCGCAGCTTTTGGGGCTGCAGGGGAGCTTTCTCT. Encoded protein: CARSFWGCRGAFS.

A note on this clonotype: The conserved phenylalanine or tryptophan normally closing the CDR3 is absent here, so this likely arose from a read error. This chain joins TRBV12-3 or TRBV12-4 and TRBJ2-3, with D unresolved. Trimming left V 4 bases short and J 0 bases short, with 11 bases between. This CDR3 is built from 15 residues. In DNA form, the CDR3 reads TGTGCCAGCAGTTCTCCGCTTCCTAGCACAGATACGCAGTATTTA. Translation: CASSSPLPSTDTQYL.

This clonotype counts as medium-sized (0.01 to 0.1%). V is TRBV4-3 and J is TRBJ2-1; TRBD2 matches 7 bases. CDR3 length: 16 residues. Germline lookup yields CDR1 LGHNA and CDR2 YSLEER. The J segment lost 2 bases and the V segment lost 0 bases, leaving 4 bases of the junction unmatched. The DNA for the CDR3 is TGCGCCAGCAGCCAAGATTGGGACTACGCCTACAATGAGCAGTTCTTC. It translates to CASSQDWDYAYNEQFF.

The chain recombines TRBV12-3 or TRBV12-4 with TRBJ2-3; D not resolved. Trimming took off 7 bases at V and 0 bases at J, with 14 bases between the two ends. This CDR3 contains 15 residues. The CDR3 DNA sequence: TGTGCCAGCACTCTTCCACCTCCTAGCACAGATACGCAGTATTTT. Translating gives CASTLPPPSTDTQYF.

Comment on this clonotype: An end of the junction does not agree with germline; a read error may underlie this. CDR3: CASIPYKGGTETQYF. DNA for the CDR3: TGCGCCAGCATCCCCTATAAAGGCGGCACAGAAACGCAGTATTTT. V is TRBV7-3 and J is TRBJ2-3; unclear D gene. The CDR3 length is 15 residues. Germline assignment: CDR1 SGHTA and CDR2 FQGTGA.